This T cell receptor (beta chain) came from a study of naive and memory T cell subsets. CMV status came from CD4+ T cell IFNgamma after overnight CMV lysate stimulation of fresh PBMCs. An equimolar mix of two oligonucleotides served as the beta constant-region primer for TRBC1 and TRBC2. Four rounds of PCR amplified the ligated cDNA using nested alpha and beta constant-region primers plus SP2. TCRdb recomputed calls from the UMI-ligation and nested PCR reads with MiXCR, one row per CDR3 protein. The data show 98,000 or so distinct CDR3 sequences, with approximately 14% seen just once and about 3% held by the top ten. Germline V gene sequence: CDR1 SNHLY, CDR2 FYNNEI. V dropped 2 bases and J dropped 0; count of bases not matched to a gene: 25. The CDR3 loop spans 23 amino acids. The study's findings and limits: Over 90% of naive TCR sequences appeared only once after error correction, unlike memory subsets. Naive repertoires, especially CD8, held a few larger clonotypes, possibly memory cells re-expressing CD45RA.

Concerning this clonotype itself: Its antigen is not known.

The chain uses TRBV2 and TRBJ1-3; TRBD1 matches 7 bases. This TCR was sampled from a human donor in good health. The sequenced sample was naive CD8+ T cells from blood. CDR3 sequence (DNA): TGTGCCAGCAGTGAATTTCGGCCCCAACAGACAGGGATTCCCCTGAGCTCTGGAAACACCATATATTTT. Encoded protein: CASSEFRPQQTGIPLSSGNTIYF.